A single sample is the source of the 10 T cell receptor beta chains below, sequenced in a study of T cells after yellow fever vaccination. TCRdb recomputed calls from the 5' RACE reads with MiXCR, one row per CDR3 protein. The data contain more than 250,000 distinct CDR3 sequences, 6.8% of them seen just once; the ten biggest clones take up 15% to 20%. Sample: PBMCs, taken about 41 days after the first yellow fever vaccination. These receptors were collected from a man aged 18-30 years who received the YFV17D yellow fever vaccine.

This clonotype was found a few times. The rearrangement links TRBV5-1 to TRBJ2-3; possibly TRBD1 for D (6 bases). The CDR3 totals 16 residues. V shed 2 bases and J shed 6 bases, with 19 bases lying between them. From germline, CDR1 is SGHRS and CDR2 YFSETQ. The CDR3 protein is CASSLSVRGARDTQYF. The CDR3 coding sequence is TGCGCCAGCAGCTTAAGCGTCAGGGGCGCACGGGATACGCAGTATTTT.

There are a few counts of this clonotype. The chain has TRBV7-2 and TRBJ1-6; 9 bases map to TRBD1. With 7 bases clipped from V and 6 bases from J, the junction kept 7 bases outside the gene matches. CDR3 length: 15 amino acids. CDR1 is SGHTA and CDR2 is FQGNSA in the germline V gene. CDR3 nucleotide sequence: TGTGCCAGCATCCAAAACAGGGGGCTTAATTCACCCCTCCACTTT. It translates to CASIQNRGLNSPLHF.

The rearrangement links TRBV5-1 to TRBJ2-1, with 11 bases aligning to TRBD2. The CDR3 has 15 residues. Losses at the gene ends were 4 bases for V and 7 bases for J; bases not matched to a gene: 7. Germline CDR1 reads SGHRS; CDR2 reads YFSETQ. CDR3: CASSTVAGGQNEQFF. In nucleotides, the CDR3 is TGCGCCAGCAGCACTGTAGCGGGGGGGCAGAATGAGCAGTTCTTC.

This clonotype was observed a few times. The chain uses TRBV20-1 and TRBJ2-5; TRBD1 is a possible D gene (5 bases). The V gene's germline CDR1 is DFQATT and CDR2 SNEGSKA (reference sequence). This CDR3 spans 14 amino acids. Trimming shortened V by 1 base and J by 1 base, and 10 bases separated the two germline ends. The CDR3 bases are TGCAGTGCTAGAGTCCCGACAGCCCAAGAGACCCAGTACTTC. Protein product: CSARVPTAQETQYF.

The V gene is TRBV20-1, the J gene TRBJ2-5, with 13 bases matching TRBD2. CDR1 and CDR2 from the germline V gene are DFQATT and SNEGSKA (reference sequence). The CDR3 runs to 17 residues. V was clipped by 6 bases and J by 5 bases; unmatched bases: 15. CDR3 sequence: CSAKTGLAGYYTETQYF. The CDR3 nucleotides read TGCAGTGCAAAGACGGGACTAGCGGGATATTATACGGAGACCCAGTACTTC.

This clonotype came up a few times. The J gene is TRBJ2-3, the V gene TRBV20-1, with 10 nucleotides matching TRBD2. The length of the CDR3 is 15 residues. The junction had 6 bases not matched to a gene; V was cut back by 6 bases and J by 0 bases. Germline V gene sequence: CDR1 DFQATT, CDR2 SNEGSKA (reference sequence). CDR3 sequence (DNA): TGCAGTGCATACCGGACTAGCGGAAGCACAGATACGCAGTATTTT. Translated, it gives CSAYRTSGSTDTQYF.

Only a few counts were recorded for this clonotype. The gene calls are TRBV5-1 and TRBJ1-2; D gene unclear. Germline-derived CDR1 and CDR2 are SGHRS and YFSETQ. This CDR3 has 13 residues. V was pared by 2 bases and J by 2 bases, with 7 bases between. The CDR3: CASSFGENYGYTF. The CDR3, as DNA: TGCGCCAGCAGCTTCGGGGAAAACTATGGCTACACCTTC.

This clonotype was counted at least ten times. The V and J genes are TRBV20-1 and TRBJ2-7, with TRBD1 as a possible D gene (6 bases). CDR1 and CDR2 (germline): DFQATT, SNEGSKA (reference sequence). This CDR3 has 14 amino acids. The V end was cut by 1 base, the J end by 5 bases, with 15 bases between. In nucleotides, the CDR3 is TGCAGTGCTAGAGCGACAGGCCCTCGCGACGAGCAGTACTTC. It yields the protein CSARATGPRDEQYF.

This clonotype was seen a handful of times. This chain joins TRBV12-3 or TRBV12-4 and TRBJ1-2; TRBD1 might be the D (6 bases). Trimming shortened V by 6 bases and J by 2 bases, and 19 bases separated the two germline ends. This CDR3 comprises 16 residues. The CDR3 bases are TGTGCCAGCAGCCCGCCGGGGGGGCCCAGAAACTATGGCTACACCTTC. Amino acids: CASSPPGGPRNYGYTF.

The chain is built from TRBV11-3 and TRBJ2-1, with D perhaps being TRBD1 or TRBD2 (6 bases each). CDR1 is SGHNT, CDR2 YENEEA, per germline. This CDR3 is 16 amino acids long. Trimming took off 1 base at V and 1 base at J, with 11 bases between the two ends. For the CDR3, the DNA is TGTGCCAGCAGCTTAGTGTCGGGGGCATCCTACAATGAGCAGTTCTTC. Its translation: CASSLVSGASYNEQFF.